This T cell receptor (beta chain) was obtained from a study of early T cells in non-severe SARS-CoV-2 infection (dated by TCRdb to the early 2020s). Study-wide context: Because TCR sequencing relied on bulk RNA taken from unsorted whole blood, pairing of alpha and beta chains was not possible. Here is what the overall study found, with its caveats: VDJdb matching was skewed toward anti-spike CD8 responses, so virus-specific expansions were likely underestimated and private and CD4 specificities were missed.

A case-control design nested within a healthcare worker cohort in London, UK, was used, with weekly nasopharyngeal swab PCR tests and blood sampling performed. Healthcare workers were recruited between 23 and 31 March 2020, during the week of the UK lockdown, and were followed weekly for up to about 15 weeks. Libraries were made using 5' RACE. The listed sequencing device is NextSeq 500. In the TCR library protocol, unique molecular identifiers were attached to individual cDNA molecules to correct for PCR bias and sequencing error. TCR alpha and beta chains were both sequenced, and the abundances of alpha and beta sequences in each sample were closely correlated with each other. For the original study's pipeline: Decombinator V4 was used to perform V gene, J gene and CDR3 annotation of TCR sequences. Expanded TCRs were defined as changing significantly between any two time points under a Poisson model with p below 0.0001. Abundances of TCRs were expressed as counts per million after normalisation to the total number of TCRs sequenced in each sample. TRAV1-2 paired with TRAJ12, TRAJ20 or TRAJ33 defined MAIT TCRs, while TRAV10 paired with TRAJ18 defined iNKT TCRs. VDJdb, accessed 1 November 2021, was searched for CMV, EBV and SARS-CoV-2 annotated TCRs, with TCRs annotated for multiple antigens excluded. Using fastp at Q25 and MiXCR, TCRdb reprocessed the public reads and kept productive beta chains. Rows with one shared CDR3 protein collapse into an entry with the most common genes and DNA. The V and J calls were not made by the authors but by TCRdb's processing. Across this sample there are roughly 25,000 distinct CDR3 sequences, with more than 3.5% seen only once. Around 14% of the sample belongs to the ten largest clones.

As for this clonotype: Its antigen target is currently unknown. Per-base quality was not reported, and no clone a single base away is much larger than it.

Per the germline V gene (reference sequence), GTSNPN is the CDR1 and SVGIG is the CDR2. There are 14 amino acids in the CDR3, from cysteine to phenylalanine inclusive. CDR3 DNA is the only sequence kept; it has 42 bases, read in frame from the first base. The V and J ends are trimmed by 2 bases and 6 bases, leaving 11 bases between them. The receptor comes from an adult who was a healthcare worker with PCR-confirmed SARS-CoV-2 infection or an uninfected control (not recorded which). The sequencing input was whole blood. Rearrangement joined TRBV30 to TRBJ1-6; a tentative D match to TRBD1 spans 5 bases. At the DNA level, the sequence is TGTGCCTGGAGTAGGGGTTATTCTAATTCACCCCTCCACTTT. It codes for CAWSRGYSNSPLHF.